The 27 T cell receptor beta chains in this list originate from one sample, sequenced in a study of cytomegalovirus exposure and HLA in healthy donors. PCR involved 60 Vbeta and 13 Jbeta primers. The data were produced by immunoSEQ multiplex PCR, yet TCRdb's version contains in-frame clones alone and is incomplete. The sample consists of around 140,000 clones, more than 75% of them appearing once. Sequences were obtained from PBMCs. The receptors derive from a female donor in good health and CMV-seronegative.

This chain links TRBV7-9 with TRBJ2-1, with a weak D call TRBD2 (6 bases). The CDR3 spans 15 residues. V dropped 1 base and J dropped 9 bases, with 16 bases sitting between them. The germline V gene encodes CDR1 SEHNR and CDR2 FQNEAQ (reference sequence). CDR3 bases: TGTGCCAGCAGCTTAGATGGCCTGCGGGGTGGTGAGCAGTTCTTC. It encodes CASSLDGLRGGEQFF.

The V call is TRBV27, the J call TRBJ1-2; maybe TRBD1 (6 bases). Germline V gives CDR1 MNHEY, CDR2 SMNVEV (reference sequence). Trimming took 5 bases from V and 11 from J, leaving 21 bases between them. The CDR3 contains 14 residues. CDR3 sequence: CASSPVGGLGGYTF. In DNA, the CDR3 is TGTGCCAGCAGTCCGGTGGGGGGGCTCGGCGGATACACCTTC.

This clone was observed a handful of times. This chain uses TRBV27 with TRBJ2-1; TRBD2 matches at 11 bases. This CDR3 has 13 amino acids. Germline assignment: CDR1 MNHEY and CDR2 SMNVEV (reference sequence). Trimming cost V 5 bases and J 9 bases; bases outside gene matches: 3. This CDR3 is CASSHSGRGEQFF. The CDR3 nucleotides read TGTGCCAGCAGTCATAGCGGGAGGGGTGAGCAGTTCTTC.

The chain couples TRBV18 to TRBJ1-4, with 10 bases fitting TRBD1. Per the germline V gene, CDR1 is KGHSH and CDR2 is LQKENI. V was clipped by 2 bases and J by 6 bases; unmatched bases: 0. The CDR3 has 14 amino acids. The CDR3 nucleotides are TGTGCCAGCTCACCAGGGACAGGGGATGAAAAACTGTTTTTT. Residues: CASSPGTGDEKLFF. Filled out from reference TRBV18 and TRBJ1-4, the complete variable domain reads NAGVMQNPRHLVRRRGQEARLRCSPMKGHSHVYWYRQLPEEGLKFMVYLQKENIIDESGMPKERFSAEFPKEGPSILRIQQVVRGDSAAYFCASSPGTGDEKLFFGSGTQLSVL.

The chain links TRBV4-1 to TRBJ2-2; D unresolved. The V gene lost 4 bases and the J gene lost 3 bases, with 12 bases spanning the gap. CDR3 size: 15 residues. In germline, CDR1 is MGHRA, CDR2 YSYEKL. The DNA for the CDR3 is TGCGCCAGCAGCCCAAGAGAGACTTACACCGGGGAGCTGTTTTTT. Protein: CASSPRETYTGELFF.

This chain uses TRBV13 with TRBJ1-1, with no clear D. CDR3 length equals 15 residues. Trimming shortened V by 1 base and J by 1 base, and 10 bases separated the two germline ends. Germline CDR1 is PRHDT and CDR2 is FYEKMQ (reference sequence). CDR3 DNA sequence: TGTGCCAGCAGCTTAGTTGGTGGCGGGAACACTGAAGCTTTCTTT. It codes for CASSLVGGGNTEAFF. The full variable domain, in which reference TRBV13 and TRBJ1-1 provide the parts outside the CDR3, is AAGVIQSPRHLIKEKRETATLKCYPIPRHDTVYWYQQGPGQDPQFLISFYEKMQSDKGSIPDRFSAQQFSDYHSELNMSSLELGDSALYFCASSLVGGGNTEAFFGQGTRLTVV.

This clone was detected a few times. V gene TRBV18 combines with J gene TRBJ2-7, with a tentative D call TRBD1 (6 bases). This CDR3 contains 14 residues. Germline loops: CDR1 KGHSH, CDR2 LQKENI. Trimming pared 0 bases from V and 6 bases from J, leaving 12 bases between. CDR3 DNA: TGTGCCAGCTCACCACCGGGCAGGGGCGGCGAGCAGTACTTC. The encoded protein is CASSPPGRGGEQYF.

This clone was found once. V usage is TRBV7-3 and J usage is TRBJ1-6, with D perhaps TRBD1 (5 bases). This CDR3 spans 18 amino acids. Germline V gene lookup returns CDR1 SGHTA and CDR2 FQGTGA. V dropped 1 base and J dropped 7 bases, with 20 bases sitting between them. DNA of the CDR3: TGTGCCAGCAGCTTAAGGGGCAGGGTAATCATTCCGAATTCACCCCTCCACTTT. Translation: CASSLRGRVIIPNSPLHF.

This clone has just one count. The chain combines TRBV4-1 with TRBJ1-4, with TRBD1 as a possible D gene (6 bases). Trimming removed 5 bases from V and 0 bases from J, with 13 bases in between. The CDR3 totals 16 residues. Germline V gene data show CDR1 as MGHRA and CDR2 as YSYEKL. The CDR3 sequence: CASSLRDTATNEKLFF. DNA for the CDR3: TGCGCCAGCAGCTTACGGGACACAGCAACTAATGAAAAACTGTTTTTT.

The chain recombines TRBV14 with TRBJ1-2; D unclear. CDR1 is SGHDN and CDR2 is FVKESK in the germline V gene. The CDR3 is 15 amino acids. V gave up 4 bases and J gave up 6 bases, with 18 bases separating them. CDR3 coding DNA: TGTGCCAGCAGCCCCAGAGGGCTCTCCCTAAATGGCTACACCTTC. This gives the protein CASSPRGLSLNGYTF.

In its sample, this clone was seen a few times. This chain connects TRBV28 to TRBJ2-1; 10 bases map to TRBD2. The germline V gene encodes CDR1 MDHEN and CDR2 SYDVKM. The CDR3 contains 14 residues. The V and J ends lost 7 bases and 3 bases, in that order; junction bases with no gene match: 3. CDR3 nucleotides: TGTGCCAGCACGGGACTAGCGATCTACAATGAGCAGTTCTTC. The encoded protein is CASTGLAIYNEQFF.

This chain connects TRBV6-5 to TRBJ2-3, with a weak D call TRBD2 (6 bases). Trimming removed 5 bases at V and 4 bases at J, with 16 bases between. Per germline, CDR1 MNHEY and CDR2 SVGAGI. The CDR3 is 15 amino acids. The CDR3 region is CASSPYRTMSDTQYF. DNA for the CDR3: TGTGCCAGCAGTCCCTACAGGACTATGTCAGATACGCAGTATTTT.

The rearrangement links TRBV4-1 to TRBJ2-2; 9 nucleotides match TRBD1. Trimming cost V 3 bases and J 7 bases; bases outside gene matches: 6. Germline CDR1 MGHRA, CDR2 YSYEKL. This CDR3 contains 15 residues. CDR3 sequence reads: CASSHGDRADGELFF. The CDR3 coding sequence is TGCGCCAGCAGCCACGGGGACAGGGCGGACGGGGAGCTGTTTTTT.

The genes are TRBV18 and TRBJ2-1; TRBD2 matches 11 bases. Trimming took 1 base from V and 6 from J; bases not matched to a gene: 5. Germline-derived CDR1 and CDR2 are KGHSH and LQKENI. CDR3 length: 16 residues. This CDR3 is CASSPQKLAGGNEQFF. The DNA for the CDR3 is TGTGCCAGCTCACCACAGAAGCTAGCGGGGGGCAATGAGCAGTTCTTC.

The CDR3 reads CASSSAGTGGLYTEAFF. The CDR3 DNA reads as TGTGCCAGCAGTTCAGCCGGGACAGGGGGCTTGTACACTGAAGCTTTCTTT. The chain carries TRBV28 and TRBJ1-1, with TRBD1 identical over 12 bases. Germline CDR1 is MDHEN and CDR2 is SYDVKM. There are 17 residues in the CDR3. Trimming cost V 4 bases and J 3 bases; bases outside gene matches: 9. Full variable domain (remainder filled in from reference TRBV28 and TRBJ1-1): DVKVTQSSRYLVKRTGEKVFLECVQDMDHENMFWYRQDPGLGLRLIYFSYDVKMKEKGDIPEGYSVSREKKERFSLILESASTNQTSMYLCASSSAGTGGLYTEAFFGQGTRLTVV.

CDR3 amino acids: CASSISGLAGNEQFF. CDR3 sequence (DNA): TGTGCCAGCAGCATCTCGGGACTAGCCGGCAATGAGCAGTTCTTC. The chain carries TRBV27 and TRBJ2-1, with 9 bases fitting TRBD2. CDR1 MNHEY and CDR2 SMNVEV come from the germline V gene (reference sequence). J lost 6 bases, V lost 6 bases, and 9 bases had no gene match. The CDR3 consists of 15 residues.

There are a few counts of this clone. The CDR3 nucleotides read TGTGCCATCAGCCAGGAGGGGTTTGCTGAAGCTTTCTTT. Residues: CAISQEGFAEAFF. The chain has TRBV10-3 and TRBJ1-1, with a possible D match to TRBD1 (5 bases). V lost 6 bases and J lost 6, with 14 bases in between. From germline, CDR1 is ENHRY and CDR2 SYGVKD. This CDR3 spans 13 amino acids.

V and J are TRBV5-1 and TRBJ1-2, with D possibly matching TRBD1 (5 bases). V gave up 2 bases and J gave up 3 bases, with 11 bases separating them. CDR1 and CDR2 (germline): SGHRS, YFSETQ. The CDR3 extends over 14 amino acids. CDR3 protein: CASSLRGGDYGYTF. Written as DNA, the CDR3 is TGCGCCAGCAGCTTACGGGGAGGGGACTATGGCTACACCTTC.

This chain connects TRBV30 to TRBJ2-1, with 9 bases that match TRBD1. Losses at the gene ends were 1 base for V and 8 bases for J; bases not matched to a gene: 18. This CDR3 has 18 amino acids. CDR1 is GTSNPN and CDR2 is SVGIG in the germline V gene (reference sequence). This chain's CDR3 is CAWSGDGAGQGEGYEQFF. The CDR3 region has the DNA TGTGCCTGGAGTGGGGACGGAGCGGGACAGGGCGAAGGCTATGAGCAGTTCTTC.

CDR3: CASSLDTGLAVGLEQYF. The CDR3 DNA follows: TGTGCCAGCAGCTTAGACACGGGGCTAGCTGTGGGACTCGAGCAGTACTTC. This sequence joins TRBV7-8 and TRBJ2-5, with D possibly being TRBD2 (6 bases). The closer fit of TRBJ2-7 to the DNA end suggests the J call may be wrong. There are 17 residues in the CDR3. Germline CDR1 and CDR2: SGHVS and FQNEAQ.

This chain joins TRBV7-2 and TRBJ1-2; TRBD1 agrees at 9 bases. Germline V CDR1 and CDR2: SGHTA, FQGNSA. This CDR3 contains 14 residues. The V gene end was trimmed by 3 bases and the J gene end by 8 bases; junction bases not matched to a gene: 7. CDR3 amino acids: CASSFWDRAKGYTF. DNA of the CDR3: TGTGCCAGCAGCTTTTGGGACAGGGCTAAGGGCTACACCTTC.

The CDR3 sequence is CASKIQRESADTQYF. The CDR3 DNA is TGTGCCAGCAAAATACAGCGGGAGTCGGCAGATACGCAGTATTTT. The V and J genes are TRBV27 and TRBJ2-3; 8 bases map to TRBD2. With 7 bases clipped from V and 4 bases from J, the junction kept 10 bases outside the gene matches. Germline CDR1 MNHEY, CDR2 SMNVEV (reference sequence). The CDR3 totals 15 residues.

This clone was seen more than once but under ten times. The gene calls are TRBV4-1 and TRBJ1-2; 7 bases fit TRBD1. The CDR3 loop spans 15 amino acids. The V gene's germline CDR1 is MGHRA and CDR2 YSYEKL. V gave up 3 bases and J gave up 0 bases; unmatched junction bases: 4. CDR3 bases: TGCGCCAGCAGCCACACACAGGGGCCTAACTATGGCTACACCTTC. Translating it yields CASSHTQGPNYGYTF.

For this clone: A junction end diverges from the germline sequence, so it may reflect a read error. The V call is TRBV5-4, the J call TRBJ1-2; TRBD1 matches at 8 bases. CDR1 is SGHNT, CDR2 YYREEE, per germline (reference sequence). The length of the CDR3 is 14 residues. The CDR3 DNA reads as TGTGCCAGCAGCCAGGGACAGGCGATCTATGGCTACCCCTTC. Protein product: CASSQGQAIYGYPF. Together with reference TRBV5-4 and TRBJ1-2, the CDR3 gives the full variable domain: ETGVTQSPTHLIKTRGQQVTLRCSSQSGHNTVSWYQQALGQGPQFIFQYYREEENGRGNFPPRFSGLQFPNYSSELNVNALELDDSALYLCASSQGQAIYGYPFGSGTRLTVV.

This sequence joins TRBV5-1 and TRBJ2-2; maybe TRBD1 (5 bases). Trimming took off 1 base at V and 8 bases at J, with 9 bases between the two ends. Germline V lookup: CDR1 SGHRS, CDR2 YFSETQ. The CDR3 runs 13 residues. CDR3: CASSLSGAGELFF. CDR3 DNA sequence: TGCGCCAGCAGCTTGTCTGGGGCGGGGGAGCTGTTTTTT.

The sample holds a few counts of this clone. The chain carries TRBV19 and TRBJ1-5; 7 positions match TRBD1. Looked up from germline, CDR1 is LNHDA and CDR2 is SQIVND (reference sequence). This CDR3 is 14 amino acids long. V lost 7 bases, J lost 0 bases, and 3 bases stayed unmatched. The CDR3 sequence is CASTRQGSNQPQHF. The CDR3 DNA sequence: TGTGCCAGTACGAGACAGGGTAGCAATCAGCCCCAGCATTTT. Using reference TRBV19 and TRBJ1-5 for the parts outside the CDR3, the full variable domain is DGGITQSPKYLFRKEGQNVTLSCEQNLNHDAMYWYRQDPGQGLRLIYYSQIVNDFQKGDIAEGYSVSREKKESFPLTVTSAQKNPTAFYLCASTRQGSNQPQHFGDGTRLSIL.

The chain combines TRBV10-3 with TRBJ2-1; the match to TRBD2 covers 10 bases. This CDR3 is built from 15 residues. Per germline, CDR1 ENHRY and CDR2 SYGVKD. J gave up 1 base and V 7 bases, and 4 bases lay outside the gene matches. Here the CDR3 DNA reads TGTGCCATCAAGAGCGGGGGGGCGTCCTACAATGAGCAGTTCTTC. It translates to CAIKSGGASYNEQFF.